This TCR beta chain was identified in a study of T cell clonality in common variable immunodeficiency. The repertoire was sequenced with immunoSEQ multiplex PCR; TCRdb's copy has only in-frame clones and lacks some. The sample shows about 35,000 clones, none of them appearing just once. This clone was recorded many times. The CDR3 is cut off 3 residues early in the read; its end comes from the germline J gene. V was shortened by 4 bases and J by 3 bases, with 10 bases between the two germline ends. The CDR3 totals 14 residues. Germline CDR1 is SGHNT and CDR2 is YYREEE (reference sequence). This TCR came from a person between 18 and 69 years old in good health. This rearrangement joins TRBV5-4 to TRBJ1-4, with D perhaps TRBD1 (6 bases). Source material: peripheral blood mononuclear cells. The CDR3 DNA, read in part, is TGTGCCAGCAGCCAGGACAGCGCTAATGAAAAA. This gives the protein CASSQDSANEK. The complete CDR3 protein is CASSQDSANEKLFF.